The clone carrying this T cell receptor beta chain has only a few counts. The CDR3 length is 15 residues. The V gene end was trimmed by 5 bases and the J gene end by 4 bases; junction bases not matched to a gene: 6. CDR1 is SGHTA, CDR2 FQGTGA, per germline. Healthy individuals of Caucasian origin from Russia, aged 6 to 90, served as donors. The entry originates in a study of blood T cells in healthy people across ages. For the second PCR, which ran for about 7 to 12 cycles, a sample-barcoded 5' primer and a J-beta primer mix were used. Researchers report that a template-switch adaptor with 12 random nucleotides tagged each cDNA molecule. TCRdb passed the 5' RACE reads through MiXCR, listing each CDR3 protein once. The data contain some 550,000 distinct CDR3 sequences, around half of them singletons.

The specimen sequenced was blood. This sequence was found in an elderly man in good health. This chain links TRBV7-3 with TRBJ2-1, with TRBD2 matching over 9 bases. CDR3 sequence (DNA): TGTGCCAGCAGCCCGCGGGAGGGCCCTTACAATGAGCAGTTCTTC. Translated, it gives CASSPREGPYNEQFF.